This T cell receptor beta chain derives from a study of blood T cell repertoires in COVID-19 (dated by TCRdb to between 2020 and 2021). Background for the entire study: Collaborator samples came from the United States, Italy and Spain and covered acute and convalescent phases of COVID-19. A freely available public database, intended as a resource for researchers studying the immune response to SARS-CoV-2, is where the repertoires were released. Subjects who had been exposed to COVID-19, were actively infected with it, or had recovered from it provided the deeply sampled blood TCRbeta repertoires that made up the dataset. The samples were drawn from two sources: the first 160 participants of the ongoing ImmuneRACE study, and 950 to 1,500 subjects contributed by 6 global collaborators. Where available, HLA class I and class II types were obtained from metadata supplied by the sample provider rather than from assay-based typing. A de-identified subject ID, COVID-19 status, age in years and sex were almost always included in the sample metadata. The material from the prospective study consisted of cDNA or gDNA derived from T cells, B-cell-depleted T cells, or PBMCs. On the study overall, not on this receptor specifically: The amount of clinical and demographic metadata varied by source and participant and was provided uncurated.

Points on this clone: No antigen is known for it. No base quality information exists; no much larger clone differs at one position.

Collaborating institutions collected whole blood in K2EDTA tubes following their own protocols. Collaborator samples were shipped for TCRbeta analysis as frozen whole blood, isolated PBMCs, or DNA extracted from either sample type. TCRbeta CDR3 regions were amplified from genomic DNA by means of the immunoSEQ Assay, a bias-controlled multiplex PCR. In the paper's pipeline: The number of nucleated cells in each sample was estimated from the amplification of reference gene primers within the assay. To quantify the absolute abundance of each unique TCRbeta CDR3 rearrangement, sequence reads were collapsed and filtered. For each sample, productive Simpson clonality was calculated by taking the square root of Simpson's diversity index across productive rearrangements. The source is immuneACCESS, and TCRdb retained only in-frame sequences with V and J called. Part of the clones is not carried over; for the studies checked, unresolved V genes explain less than half of this, and the remainder is unexplained. That table gives V, J and clone size, and the DNA gave D and trimming. The sample table lists 18,000 or so clones, 70% to 90% of them with a count of one. The ten largest clones add up to 9.8% of the sample.

From the cysteine through the phenylalanine, the CDR3 covers 17 amino acids. Left in the record is the CDR3 DNA by itself, 51 bases read in frame from the first base. Relative to germline, V is missing 1 base and J is missing 4 bases, with 12 bases of the junction outside any gene match. Reading the germline V gene (reference sequence) gives CDR1 PRHDT and CDR2 FYEKMQ. The receptor's source is a man between 40 and 49 years old with active COVID-19. The specimen was peripheral blood. The chain employs TRBV13 and TRBJ1-2; 7 bases in the middle match TRBD1. The CDR3 here reads CASSLVSSGGSLYGYTF. The DNA sequence follows: TGTGCCAGCAGCTTAGTGTCCTCAGGGGGGAGCCTCTATGGCTACACCTTC.